This T cell receptor (beta chain) appears in the sequencing data of a study of CD8 T cells in ankylosing spondylitis. This clonotype was recorded a few times. Its target is unknown. Germline V gives CDR1 KGHDR, CDR2 SFDVKD. Trimming removed 6 bases at V and 5 bases at J, with 16 bases between. This CDR3 has 14 residues. The study's findings and limits: Enrichment of disease-linked clones was reportedly significant in matched ankylosing spondylitis synovial fluid. Characteristic of ankylosing spondylitis blood, it appeared, was a TCR beta motif comprising eight highly homologous variants.

A quantitative 5'-RACE method, one with molecular barcodes, was used to make TCR beta libraries. TCRdb passed the 5' RACE reads through MiXCR, listing each CDR3 protein once. The data contain about 170,000 distinct CDR3 sequences, about 17% of them singletons. The receptor was isolated from a male donor with ankylosing spondylitis or in good health (not recorded which). V is TRBV24-1 and J is TRBJ2-7; unclear D gene. The sample was blood, either unsorted or a sorted T cell fraction (not recorded which). The CDR3 spells CATSSGKVKNEQYF. DNA for the CDR3: TGTGCCACCAGTTCCGGTAAGGTCAAGAACGAGCAGTACTTC.